Presented here are 18 T cell receptor beta chains from one specimen sequenced in a study of cytomegalovirus exposure and HLA in healthy donors. Primers for the PCR totalled 60 Vbeta and 13 Jbeta. Method: immunoSEQ multiplex PCR; TCRdb's copy keeps in-frame clones and lacks some. The top ten clones hold around 2.3% of a sample with 150,000 to 200,000 clones, roughly three quarters of them seen once. Sequencing input: PBMCs. These receptors were taken from a woman aged 45-60 years in good health and CMV-seronegative.

This chain connects TRBV28 to TRBJ2-5, with TRBD1 matching over 8 bases. Germline-derived CDR1 and CDR2 are MDHEN and SYDVKM. Trimming at V came to 5 bases and at J to 3 bases, leaving 8 bases not matched to a gene. The CDR3 spans 15 residues. The CDR3 is CASSRTGMREETQYF. DNA for the CDR3: TGTGCCAGCAGTCGGACAGGGATGCGGGAAGAGACCCAGTACTTC.

The chain uses TRBV20-1 and TRBJ1-3, with no clear D. The CDR3 loop spans 11 amino acids. Trimming removed 0 bases at V and 10 bases at J, with 7 bases between. Per germline, CDR1 DFQATT and CDR2 SNEGSKA (reference sequence). Here the CDR3 reads CSARDARTIYF. The DNA of the CDR3 is TGCAGTGCTAGAGATGCGAGGACCATATATTTT.

This chain uses TRBV5-1 with TRBJ2-7; maybe TRBD1 (6 bases). Germline V gives CDR1 SGHRS, CDR2 YFSETQ. This CDR3 is built from 13 residues. Trimming took 1 base from V and 5 from J, leaving 10 bases between them. The CDR3 nucleotides read TGCGCCAGCAGCTTGACAGGGCCGGACGAGCAGTACTTC. It specifies CASSLTGPDEQYF.

The rearrangement joins TRBV28 to TRBJ2-7; possibly TRBD1 for D (6 bases). The CDR3 loop spans 17 amino acids. Trimming took 6 bases from V and 0 from J, leaving 21 bases between them. Germline V CDR1 and CDR2: MDHEN, SYDVKM. CDR3 nucleotides: TGTGCCAGCAGCCAGGCCAGGGGAACGGGGAGCTCCTACGAGCAGTACTTC. Its protein product is CASSQARGTGSSYEQYF.

The CDR3 sequence is CASSRDIDGYTF. CDR3 in DNA: TGTGCCAGCAGCAGGGACATTGATGGCTACACCTTC. The V call is TRBV6-5, the J call TRBJ1-2, with a tentative D call TRBD1 (6 bases). The CDR3 extends over 12 amino acids. Germline V gene lookup returns CDR1 MNHEY and CDR2 SVGAGI. Trimming pared 6 bases from V and 6 bases from J, leaving 11 bases between.

This clone was counted once. The J gene is TRBJ1-5, the V gene TRBV28; tentatively, D is TRBD1 (6 bases). The CDR3 totals 15 residues. CDR1 MDHEN and CDR2 SYDVKM come from the germline V gene. Trimming stripped 1 base from V and 3 bases from J, with 10 bases between. DNA for the CDR3: TGTGCCAGCAGTTTATCCGACAGGAACAATCAGCCCCAGCATTTT. It yields the protein CASSLSDRNNQPQHF.

This clone turned up a few times. The chain joins TRBV18 to TRBJ1-1, with a tentative D call TRBD1 (5 bases). CDR3 length: 15 amino acids. Trimming took 3 bases from V and 4 from J, leaving 15 bases between them. Germline CDR1 KGHSH, CDR2 LQKENI. CDR3 amino acids: CASSPQGLGGTEAFF. CDR3 DNA sequence: TGTGCCAGCTCACCCCAGGGTTTGGGTGGCACTGAAGCTTTCTTT.

The genes are TRBV19 and TRBJ1-1; 10 positions match TRBD1. The CDR3 has 17 amino acids. Trimming took 5 bases from V and 4 from J; bases not matched to a gene: 13. Germline CDR1 is LNHDA and CDR2 is SQIVND (reference sequence). CDR3 region: CASSPRTGTGVGTEAFF. For the CDR3, the DNA is TGTGCCAGTAGTCCTCGGACCGGGACAGGGGTAGGCACTGAAGCTTTCTTT.

This chain connects TRBV25-1 to TRBJ2-3, with D possibly matching TRBD1 (6 bases). CDR1 is MGHDK and CDR2 is SYGVNS in the germline V gene. V lost 5 bases and J lost 0, with 15 bases in between. The CDR3 length is 16 residues. The CDR3 DNA sequence: TGTGCCAGCAGTTCCGACAGGAGAATGAGCACAGATACGCAGTATTTT. Translation: CASSSDRRMSTDTQYF.

The J gene is TRBJ1-2, the V gene TRBV4-1; unclear D gene. The CDR3 covers 12 residues. V was pared by 3 bases and J by 3 bases, with 5 bases between. In germline, CDR1 is MGHRA, CDR2 YSYEKL. The CDR3 bases are TGCGCCAGCAGCCAGGCCTACTATGGCTACACCTTC. It codes for CASSQAYYGYTF.

This chain joins TRBV6-5 and TRBJ1-2; 8 nucleotides agree with TRBD1. The CDR3 has 14 amino acids. With V trimmed by 4 bases and J by 7 bases, 8 bases remained unmatched. Germline-derived CDR1 and CDR2 are MNHEY and SVGAGI. This CDR3 reads CASSSGGQGGGYTF. For the CDR3, the DNA is TGTGCCAGCAGTTCTGGCGGACAGGGAGGTGGCTACACCTTC.

The chain links TRBV5-1 to TRBJ1-5; D not resolved. Trimming removed 3 bases from V and 1 base from J, with 8 bases in between. Germline-derived CDR1 and CDR2 are SGHRS and YFSETQ. This CDR3 is built from 14 residues. As DNA, the CDR3 is TGCGCCAGCAGCTCCGGAGGAAGCAATCAGCCCCAGCATTTT. Amino acid sequence: CASSSGGSNQPQHF.

As regards this clone: One junction end does not reproduce the germline sequence, and a read error may be involved. The chain uses TRBV7-9 and TRBJ1-1, with D maybe TRBD1 (6 bases). Looked up from germline, CDR1 is SEHNR and CDR2 is FQNEAQ (reference sequence). This CDR3 region has 13 residues. The CDR3 bases are TGTTCCAGCAGCCCAGGGGCCCAACTGGAAGCTTTCTTT. The encoded protein is CSSSPGAQLEAFF.

The table lists this clone with a few counts. This chain joins TRBV20-1 and TRBJ1-5; no clear D gene. This CDR3 is built from 11 residues. With 3 bases removed from V and 7 bases from J, the gap between germline ends came to 7 bases. From germline, CDR1 is DFQATT and CDR2 SNEGSKA (reference sequence). The DNA of the CDR3 is TGCAGTGCTAGTGGTCGGCAGCCCCAGCATTTT. It is translated as CSASGRQPQHF.

The genes are TRBV5-1 and TRBJ2-1; 10 bases are a match to TRBD2. Looked up from germline, CDR1 is SGHRS and CDR2 is YFSETQ. Trimming removed 4 bases from V and 6 bases from J; junction bases left unmatched: 10. This CDR3 contains 16 residues. The CDR3 is CASSAPSGGAINEQFF. CDR3 in DNA: TGCGCCAGCAGCGCCCCGAGCGGGGGGGCCATCAATGAGCAGTTCTTC.

The chain employs TRBV27 and TRBJ2-2; D not resolved. This CDR3 has 13 amino acids. Germline V gene data show CDR1 as MNHEY and CDR2 as SMNVEV (reference sequence). The ends were cut back, 6 bases at V and 8 bases at J, with 13 bases in the middle. The DNA for the CDR3 is TGTGCCAGCAGCTTTGGTGAGATAGGGGAGCTGTTTTTT. Its translation is CASSFGEIGELFF.

The J gene is TRBJ1-1, the V gene TRBV6-5, with 7 bases matching TRBD1. The CDR3 sequence is 15 residues long. Germline CDR1 is MNHEY and CDR2 is SVGAGI. Trimming cost V 6 bases and J 6 bases; bases outside gene matches: 13. CDR3 nucleotide sequence: TGTGCCAGCAGCCGGGGGGGAGGGGGCAGTCCTGAAGCTTTCTTT. It encodes CASSRGGGGSPEAFF.

The V gene is TRBV4-3, the J gene TRBJ2-7; D is unresolved. Trimming removed 4 bases at V and 7 bases at J, with 17 bases between. CDR3 length equals 14 residues. CDR1 is LGHNA and CDR2 is YSLEER in the germline V gene. The CDR3 loop reads CASSPGSSSREQYF. In nucleotides, the CDR3 is TGCGCCAGCAGCCCCGGTAGTTCATCGCGGGAGCAGTACTTC.